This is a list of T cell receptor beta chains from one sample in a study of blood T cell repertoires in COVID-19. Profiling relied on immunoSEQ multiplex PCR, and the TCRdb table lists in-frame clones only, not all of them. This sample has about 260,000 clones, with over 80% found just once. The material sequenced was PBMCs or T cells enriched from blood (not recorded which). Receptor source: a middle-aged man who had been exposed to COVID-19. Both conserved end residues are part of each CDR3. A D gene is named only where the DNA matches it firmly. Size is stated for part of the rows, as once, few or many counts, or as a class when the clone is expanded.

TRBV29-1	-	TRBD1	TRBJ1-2	TGCAGCGTTGCACAGACAGGGGTCGGCTACACCTTC	CSVAQTGVGYTF
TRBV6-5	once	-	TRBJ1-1	TGTGCCAGCAGTTATGAGGGAGCGCTATCTTTCTTT	CASSYEGALSFF
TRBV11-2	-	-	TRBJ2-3	TGTGCCAGCCGAAGGCTGGGAGCAGATACGCAGTATTTT	CASRRLGADTQYF
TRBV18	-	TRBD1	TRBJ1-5	TGTGCCAGCTCACCGCGACAGGGGGCGAGAGGGCAGCCCCAGCATTTT	CASSPRQGARGQPQHF
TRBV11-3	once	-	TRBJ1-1	TGTGCCAGCAGTCCCAGGGGCATGAACACTGAAGCTTTCTTT	CASSPRGMNTEAFF
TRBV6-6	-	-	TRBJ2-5	TGTGCCAGCAGTTACTCCTTGCAGAACCAAGAGACCCAGTACTTC	CASSYSLQNQETQYF
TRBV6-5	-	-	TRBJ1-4	TGTGCCAGCAGTTACTCGACCGGGGTACTGAATGAAAAACTGTTTTTT	CASSYSTGVLNEKLFF
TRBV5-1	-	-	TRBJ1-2	TGCGCCAGCAGCACCTCCAGGGATGGCTACACCTTC	CASSTSRDGYTF
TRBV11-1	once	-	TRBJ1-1	TGTGCCAGCAGCTTAATGCGCGCCTCGAACACTGAAGCTTTCTTT	CASSLMRASNTEAFF
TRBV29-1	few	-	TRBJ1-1	TGCAGCGTTGAGGTCTCCCACGGGGCTTTCTTT	CSVEVSHGAFF
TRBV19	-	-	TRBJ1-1	TGTGCCAGTAGTACTCGAACCGGGGGCACTGAAGCTTTCTTT	CASSTRTGGTEAFF
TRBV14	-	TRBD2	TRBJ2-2	TGTGCCAGCAGCCAAGATCGTGGGAGGGCTCGTGCCGGGGAGCTGTTTTTT	CASSQDRGRARAGELFF
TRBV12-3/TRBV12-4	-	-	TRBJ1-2	TGTGCCAGCAGCCTAAGGGGGACGGGCGGCTACACCTTC	CASSLRGTGGYTF
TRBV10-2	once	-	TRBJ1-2	TGCGCCAGCAGTGAGTCTAGCTATGGCTACACCTTC	CASSESSYGYTF
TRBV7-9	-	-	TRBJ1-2	TGTGCCAGCAGCTTAGACGGGGAGGAGGTGAACTATGGCTACACCTTC	CASSLDGEEVNYGYTF
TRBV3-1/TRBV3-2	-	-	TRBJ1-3	TGTGCCAGCAGCCAAGTACAGGGAATGTCCTCTGGAAACACCATATATTTT	CASSQVQGMSSGNTIYF
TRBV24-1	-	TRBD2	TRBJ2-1	TGTGCCACCAGTGATTTGAGAGTCTTTGTTAGCGGGGTAGGGTTCTTC	CATSDLRVFVSGVGFF
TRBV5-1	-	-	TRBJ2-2	TGCGCCAGCAGCTGGGAGACGAACACCGGGGAGCTGTTTTTT	CASSWETNTGELFF
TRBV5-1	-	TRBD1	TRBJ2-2	TGCGCCAGCAGGTTTTACAGGGGTTTGACCGGGGAGCTGTTTTTT	CASRFYRGLTGELFF
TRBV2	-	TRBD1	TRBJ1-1	TGTGCCAGCAGTGAAGCGGGACAGTTTGATATGAACACTGAAGCTTTCTTT	CASSEAGQFDMNTEAFF
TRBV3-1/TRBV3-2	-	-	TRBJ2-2	TGTGCCAGCAGCGTTAGCGGGGAGCTGTTTTTT	CASSVSGELFF
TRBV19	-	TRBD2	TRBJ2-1	TGTGCCAGCCGACGGGAAGCGGGAGGGATCTACAATGAGCAGTTCTTC	CASRREAGGIYNEQFF
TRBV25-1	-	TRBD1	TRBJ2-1	TGTGCCAGCAGTGAGGGACAGGGGAACGTGTCCTTTGGCAATGAGCAGTTCTTC	CASSEGQGNVSFGNEQFF
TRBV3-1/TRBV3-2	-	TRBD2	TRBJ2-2	TGTGCCAGCAGCCAAGGTTCATGGCGGGAGGGGAACACCGGGGAGCTGTTTTTT	CASSQGSWREGNTGELFF
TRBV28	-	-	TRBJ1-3	TGTGCCAGCAGTCTTATTTCAAACACCATATATTTT	CASSLISNTIYF
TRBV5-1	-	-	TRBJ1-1	TGCGCCAGCAGCTTGGGCGGGCAGGGGAGTGGAGCTTTCTTT	CASSLGGQGSGAFF
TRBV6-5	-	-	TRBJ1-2	TGTGCCAGCAGTTACGGGGCGTTATATGGCTACACCTTC	CASSYGALYGYTF
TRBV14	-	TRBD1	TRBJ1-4	TGTGCCAGCAGCCACAGGGACAGCGAAAAACTGTTTTTT	CASSHRDSEKLFF
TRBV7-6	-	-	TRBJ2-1	TGTGCCAGCAGCCCACCGGGACTCTTGGTGAATGAGCAGTTCTTC	CASSPPGLLVNEQFF
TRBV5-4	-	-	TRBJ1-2	TGTGCCAGCAGCTTGGTTGTCACAGGGAGTGAGAGCTACACCTTC	CASSLVVTGSESYTF
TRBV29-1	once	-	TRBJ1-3	TGCAGCGTTGTTTGGGGGCTAGCTGGAAACACCATATATTTT	CSVVWGLAGNTIYF
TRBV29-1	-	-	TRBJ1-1	TGCAGCGATACTACAGGGCGTCCTGAAGCTTTCTTT	CSDTTGRPEAFF
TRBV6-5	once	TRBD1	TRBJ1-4	TGTGCCAGCAGTTGGCGGGACAGGGGGCAGGAAAAACTGTTTTTT	CASSWRDRGQEKLFF